This paragraph reports one T cell receptor beta chain. This receptor's antigen is unknown. Per-base qualities were not stored, and no clone one base away is much larger. The germline V gene (reference sequence) sets CDR1 to MNHNY and CDR2 to SVGAGI. A distance of 9 bases separates the germline ends of V and J, which lose 6 bases and 1 base respectively. The CDR3 covers 14 residues, taking in both the cysteine and the phenylalanine. Kept here is only the CDR3 DNA, which spans 42 bases and is read in frame from base 1. These data originate in a study of Ad26.COV2.S vaccination and SARS-CoV-2 variants (dated by TCRdb to 2020 to 2023). About the investigation overall: Vaccine-arm donors came from COV1001, a multicentre, randomized, double-blind, placebo-controlled phase I-IIa trial of Ad26.COV2.S in healthy adults. The specificity and breadth of SARS-CoV-2-reactive T cell receptors after Ad26.COV2.S vaccination were assessed by TCRbeta repertoire sequencing. Ad26.COV2.S was given intramuscularly at 5x10^10 or 1x10^11 viral particles, as a single shot or as two shots 56 days apart. Blinding of investigators to trial group allocation was maintained during experiments and outcome assessment. A total of 32 samples were included in the TCR-sequenced set, comprising around 19 Ad26.COV2.S vaccine recipients, 5 placebo recipients and 8 SARS-CoV-2 convalescent individuals. Participants in the trial were split at random into five groups of five each, receiving low-dose or high-dose Ad26.COV2.S once or twice, or else placebo on both occasions.

According to the study, the label for this sample's treatment or condition signals: roughly 20 received Ad26.COV2.S at low or high dose, single or two shots; several received placebo; per-sample allocation not given. Repertoires of vaccine and placebo recipients were sequenced from samples collected on day 63 after the first injection. In Cohort 1b, roughly 26 adults aged 18-55 years were enrolled at a single site in Boston, USA, between 29 July and 7 August 2020. Ad26.COV2.S was a replication-incompetent adenovirus type 26 vector expressing a prefusion-stabilized SARS-CoV-2 spike protein from the original Wuhan strain. General conclusions and limits of the study: Non-spike TCR breadth was comparable between vaccine and placebo recipients, consistent with the vaccine containing only spike. The authors noted that the TCR breadth and depth analyses may have underestimated total T cell responses. After vaccination, spike-specific CD8+ and CD4+ T cell responses were reported to show substantial breadth. The study lacked the statistical power to compare responses across vaccine doses or regimens. Ad26.COV2.S recipients had higher spike-specific TCR breadth than placebo recipients (P = 0.0014).

The immunoSEQ Assay was used to sequence TCRbeta CDR3 regions. After extraction, genomic DNA underwent amplification by bias-controlled multiplex PCR, followed by high-throughput sequencing. Concerning the study's data processing: To quantify the absolute abundance of every unique TCRbeta CDR3 region, sequences were collapsed and filtered. T cell fraction was estimated by normalization of TCRbeta template counts to usable DNA, with usable DNA being measured through amplification of reference genes present in all nucleated cells. Repertoire TCRs were annotated as SARS-CoV-2-specific by exact matching of V gene, CDR3 amino acid sequence and J gene to a known reactive TCR set. MIRA supplied the reference SARS-CoV-2 TCR set, which was filtered for enrichment in COVID-19-positive ImmuneCODE repertoires so that public or cross-reactive TCRs were removed. Using the MIRA antigens, annotated TCRs were further analysed by specific ORF or by position within an ORF. Breadth was defined as the number of annotated unique rearrangements divided by the total number of unique productive rearrangements, and depth was defined as the summed frequency of the annotated unique rearrangements. Two-sided Wilcoxon rank-sum tests were used to compare TCR breadth between groups. Entries here come from immuneACCESS through TCRdb and include only in-frame sequences with V and J called. Some clones fail to appear in such tables; in the studies checked, an unresolved V gene covers under half of the shortfall, and the cause of the remainder is unknown. The DNA gave D and trimming, while V, J and clone size come from that table. This sample has about 400,000 clones in its table, and approximately 90% of those were observed once. The ten top clones hold roughly 4% of the sample.

The clonotype originates from a person between 18 and 65 years old who received the Ad26.COV2.S COVID-19 vaccine or a placebo. Recombination joined TRBV6-6 with TRBJ1-4; no D gene can be assigned with confidence. Here the sequenced sample was peripheral blood, taken in a trial of Ad26.COV2.S vaccine versus placebo. The DNA reads TGTGCCAGCAGCCTTGCTAGAACTAATGAAAAACTGTTTTTT. Its translation is CASSLARTNEKLFF.